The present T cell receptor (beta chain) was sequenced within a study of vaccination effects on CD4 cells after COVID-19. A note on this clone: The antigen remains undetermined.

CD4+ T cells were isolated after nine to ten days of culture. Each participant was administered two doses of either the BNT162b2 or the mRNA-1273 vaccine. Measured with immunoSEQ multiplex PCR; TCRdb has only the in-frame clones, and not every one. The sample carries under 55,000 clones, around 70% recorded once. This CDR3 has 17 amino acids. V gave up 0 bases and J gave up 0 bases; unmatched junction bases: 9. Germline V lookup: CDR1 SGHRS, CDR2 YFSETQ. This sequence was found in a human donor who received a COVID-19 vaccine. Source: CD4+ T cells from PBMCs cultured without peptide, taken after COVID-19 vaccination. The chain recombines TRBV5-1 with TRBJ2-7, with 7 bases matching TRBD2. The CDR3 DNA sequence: TGCGCCAGCAGCTTGGGACCCTCCAGCGGGGTCTCCTACGAGCAGTACTTC. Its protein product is CASSLGPSSGVSYEQYF.